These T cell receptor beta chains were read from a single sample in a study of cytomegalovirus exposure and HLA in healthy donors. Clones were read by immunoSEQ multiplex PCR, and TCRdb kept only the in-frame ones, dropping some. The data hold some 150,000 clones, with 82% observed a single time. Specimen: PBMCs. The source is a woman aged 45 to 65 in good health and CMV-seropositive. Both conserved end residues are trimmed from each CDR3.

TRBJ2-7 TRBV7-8 ASSLRTAYEQY
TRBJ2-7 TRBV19 ASSGQADEQY
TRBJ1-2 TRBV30 AWSGGTGVGYGYT
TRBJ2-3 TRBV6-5 ASSFKPGQPDTQY
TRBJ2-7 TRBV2 ASSEDESQWEQY
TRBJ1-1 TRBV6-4 ASSDTVDSEAF
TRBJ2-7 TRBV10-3 AIKTRPGQVFEQY
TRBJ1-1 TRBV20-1 SASLYTEAF
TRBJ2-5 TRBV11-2 ASSSGETQY
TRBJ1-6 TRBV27 ASSTRDRPYNSPLH
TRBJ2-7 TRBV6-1 ASSDDSSYEQY
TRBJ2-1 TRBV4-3 ASSQDLLAGGPSKDPYNEQF
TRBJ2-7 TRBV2 ASSQNRNYEQY
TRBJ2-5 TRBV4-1 ASSQGRGGPTSQTQY
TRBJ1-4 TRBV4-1 ASRQPGATNEKLF
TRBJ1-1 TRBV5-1 ASSSGTGGFEAF
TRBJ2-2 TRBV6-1 ASMGGTGTGELF
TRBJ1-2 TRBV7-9 ASSLLFNGYT
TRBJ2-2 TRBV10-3 ASSPLTSTGELF
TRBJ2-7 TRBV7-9 ASTLTEESPRSSYEQY
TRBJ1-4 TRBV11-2 ASSSSDRGNEKLF
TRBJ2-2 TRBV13 ASSFRDTTNTGELF
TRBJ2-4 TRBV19 ASSIQGRQNIQY
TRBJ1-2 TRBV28 ASTPPGEYYGYT
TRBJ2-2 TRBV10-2 ALTIGGGSTGELF
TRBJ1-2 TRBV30 AWSRDSENYGYT
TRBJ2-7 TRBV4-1 ASSQGAGGVAYEQY
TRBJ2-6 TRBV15 ATSKARTGGIWANGLT
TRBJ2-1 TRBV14 ASSVGELNEQF